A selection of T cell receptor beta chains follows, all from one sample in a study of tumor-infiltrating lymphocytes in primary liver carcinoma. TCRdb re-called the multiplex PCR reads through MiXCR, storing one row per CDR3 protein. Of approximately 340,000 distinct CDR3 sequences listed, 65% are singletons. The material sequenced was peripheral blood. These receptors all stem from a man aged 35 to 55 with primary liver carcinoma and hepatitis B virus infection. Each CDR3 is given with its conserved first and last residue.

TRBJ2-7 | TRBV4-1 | CASSQPTASYEQYF
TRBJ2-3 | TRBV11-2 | CASSLIVGATDTQYF
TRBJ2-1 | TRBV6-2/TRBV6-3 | CASRSWTSGRAYNEQFF
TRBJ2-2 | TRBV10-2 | CASSETDTGELFF
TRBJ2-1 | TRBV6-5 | CASRVRPGLAYNEQFF
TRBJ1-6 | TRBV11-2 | CASSTEFGEKSHLHF
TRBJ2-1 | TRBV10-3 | CAISVGLAAYNEQFF
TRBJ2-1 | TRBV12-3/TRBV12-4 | CASSFLAGGQVIGEQFF
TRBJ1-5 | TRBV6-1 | CASSGYSNQPHHF
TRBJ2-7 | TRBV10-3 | CAISPGTLTYEQYF
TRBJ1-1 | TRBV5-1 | CASSLGSTGNTEAFF
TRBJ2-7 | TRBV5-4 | CASRPEVGQGSDLVLAGPSYEQYF
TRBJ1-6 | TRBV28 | CASSFPGASSPLHF
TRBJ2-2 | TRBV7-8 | CASSLVSIDTGELFF
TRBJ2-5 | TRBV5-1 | CASSRDLQETQYF
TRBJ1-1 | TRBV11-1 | CANSTPGTTAFF
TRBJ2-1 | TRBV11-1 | CASSSAGTSVIGEQFF
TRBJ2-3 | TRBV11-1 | CASSLGERDIQYF
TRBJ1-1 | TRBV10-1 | CASSESSGSEAFF
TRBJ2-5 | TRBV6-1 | CTGRRDYQETQYF
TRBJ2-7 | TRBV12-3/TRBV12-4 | CASSLVTGGVGEQYF
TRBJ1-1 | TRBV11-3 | CASSAGRDEASF
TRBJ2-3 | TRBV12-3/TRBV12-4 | CASNPGGKGPGDTQYF
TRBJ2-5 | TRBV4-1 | CTSSQGQTVEETQYF
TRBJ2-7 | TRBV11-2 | CASSTGLVGSSYEQYF
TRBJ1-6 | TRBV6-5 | CASRLQGASSPLHF
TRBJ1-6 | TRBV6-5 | CGVGSPLHF
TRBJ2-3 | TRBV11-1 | CASSPDRSGRLSQCF
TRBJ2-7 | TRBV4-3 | CASSPDGGGSRAYEQYF
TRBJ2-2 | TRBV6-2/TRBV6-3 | CASSYDVGGMSTGELFF
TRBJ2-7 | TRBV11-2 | CASSLGLEGEAYGQNF
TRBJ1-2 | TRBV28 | CALSPRGADGYTF
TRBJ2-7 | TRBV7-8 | CASRLRWAYEQYF
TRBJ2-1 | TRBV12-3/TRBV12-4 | CASSIRGNEQFF
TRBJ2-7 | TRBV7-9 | CASSTGTSGVEQYF
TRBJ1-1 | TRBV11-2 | CASSLGALGTEAFF
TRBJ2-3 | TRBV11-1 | CASSLCLDTQYF